A single sample gave rise to the 32 T cell receptor beta chains below, sequenced in a study of regulatory T cells in long-lasting Graves disease. With iRepertoire HTBI primers and Arm-PCR of CDR3 regions, TCR beta libraries were built. TCRdb processed the multiplex PCR reads anew with MiXCR; each CDR3 protein has one entry. This table has approximately 400,000 distinct CDR3 sequences, less than 20% appearing once. Time point given: newly diagnosed GD, antithyroid drugs for less than 3 months. The authors made the TCR library using RNA they extracted from PBMCs. The sequenced sample was peripheral blood mononuclear cells (PBMCs), obtained at new diagnosis, from a patient treated with antithyroid drugs. The receptors derive from a female donor with Graves disease.

The chain combines TRBV28 with TRBJ1-1; TRBD1 matches 8 bases. The CDR3 is made up of 14 amino acids. V lost 6 bases, J lost 10 bases, and 13 bases stayed unmatched. Germline CDR1 MDHEN, CDR2 SYDVKM. In DNA, the CDR3 is TGTGCCAGCAGCCAACCCCGACAGGGGAGGGGAGCTTTCTTT. Translating gives CASSQPRQGRGAFF. The whole variable domain, filled in from reference TRBV28 and TRBJ1-1, reads DVKVTQSSRYLVKRTGEKVFLECVQDMDHENMFWYRQDPGLGLRLIYFSYDVKMKEKGDIPEGYSVSREKKERFSLILESASTNQTSMYLCASSQPRQGRGAFFGQGTRLTVV.

V is TRBV7-2 and J is TRBJ2-1, with 11 bases aligning to TRBD2. Trimming removed 1 base from V and 8 bases from J; junction bases left unmatched: 13. Germline V gives CDR1 SGHTA, CDR2 FQGNSA. The CDR3 spans 18 residues. In nucleotides, the CDR3 is TGTGCCAGCAGCTTAGTCTTAGCGGGAGGGCCAAAGTACGATGAGCAGTTCTTC. Amino acids: CASSLVLAGGPKYDEQFF.

This clonotype has a count of ten or more. V and J are TRBV7-9 and TRBJ2-1, with a tentative D call TRBD1 (5 bases). CDR1 and CDR2 (germline): SEHNR, FQNEAQ (reference sequence). CDR3 length equals 14 residues. Deletions cut 10 bases from V and 3 bases from J, with 16 bases between. CDR3 in amino acids: CATAAGSSYNEQFF. The CDR3 DNA follows: TGTGCCACCGCGGCAGGGTCGAGCTACAATGAGCAGTTCTTC.

Many counts were recorded for this clonotype. The chain links TRBV6-5 to TRBJ1-1; D ambiguous. The CDR3 covers 14 residues. The V end was cut by 3 bases, the J end by 3 bases, with 11 bases between. The germline V gene has CDR1 MNHEY and CDR2 SVGAGI. The CDR3 loop reads CASSYRPRDTEAFF. In nucleotides, the CDR3 is TGTGCCAGCAGTTATAGGCCGAGGGACACTGAAGCTTTCTTT.

This clonotype was seen more than once but under ten times. The chain has TRBV4-1 and TRBJ2-3, with no clear D. V was cut by 3 bases and J by 2 bases, with 9 bases left in between. The CDR3 is 14 amino acids. Per the germline V gene, CDR1 is MGHRA and CDR2 is YSYEKL. This CDR3 is CASSQTRTTDTQYF. The DNA for the CDR3 is TGCGCCAGCAGCCAGACCCGGACCACAGATACGCAGTATTTT.

CDR3 sequence: CASNRLTGANVLTF. The CDR3 DNA reads as TGTGCCAGTAACCGACTGACTGGGGCCAACGTCCTGACTTTC. The gene calls are TRBV19 and TRBJ2-6; D is unresolved. The V end was cut by 7 bases, the J end by 2 bases, with 9 bases between. Germline assignment: CDR1 LNHDA and CDR2 SQIVND (reference sequence). This CDR3 is 14 amino acids long.

This clonotype was seen ten or more times. The chain recombines TRBV6-2 or TRBV6-3 with TRBJ2-5, with D perhaps being TRBD1 or TRBD2 (6 bases each). The CDR3 contains 15 residues. With 2 bases removed from V and 2 bases from J, the gap between germline ends came to 12 bases. Germline V gives CDR1 MNHEY, CDR2 SVGEGT. DNA for the CDR3: TGTGCCAGCAGTTACGGGGGGCCCTTTCAAGAGACCCAGTACTTC. Residues: CASSYGGPFQETQYF.

This clonotype came up a few times. The V gene is TRBV12-3 or TRBV12-4, the J gene TRBJ2-5; the match to TRBD1 covers 12 bases. This CDR3 is built from 15 residues. V was clipped by 4 bases and J by 4 bases; unmatched bases: 4. CDR3 in DNA: TGTGCCAGCAGTTCCGGGACAGGGGGCAGAGAGACCCAGTACTTC. Amino acids: CASSSGTGGRETQYF.

This clonotype came up a few times. This chain joins TRBV30 and TRBJ2-3; 8 nucleotides line up with TRBD2. V trimming: 7 bases; J trimming: 2 bases; junction bases outside the gene matches: 5. This CDR3 region has 13 residues. Per germline, CDR1 GTSNPN and CDR2 SVGIG (reference sequence). Here the CDR3 DNA reads TGTGCCTTTAGCGGGGTGAACACAGATACGCAGTATTTT. Its protein product is CAFSGVNTDTQYF.

This clonotype was observed at least ten times. The chain uses TRBV29-1 and TRBJ2-1; TRBD2 agrees at 12 bases. CDR1 is SQVTM, CDR2 ANQGSEA, per germline. CDR3 length: 14 residues. Trimming cost V 4 bases and J 7 bases; bases outside gene matches: 5. CDR3: CSVAKGLAGNEQFF. CDR3 DNA sequence: TGCAGCGTTGCGAAAGGACTAGCGGGAAATGAGCAGTTCTTC.

This clonotype was counted ten times or more. V and J are TRBV7-9 and TRBJ2-7; D is ambiguous. Trimming stripped 5 bases from V and 4 bases from J, with 15 bases between. In germline, CDR1 is SEHNR, CDR2 FQNEAQ (reference sequence). The CDR3 contains 14 residues. This CDR3 is CASSRSHKRYEQYF. CDR3 DNA sequence: TGTGCCAGCAGCCGATCCCACAAGAGATACGAGCAGTACTTC.

This clonotype occurred many times. This sequence joins TRBV30 and TRBJ1-2, with a weak D call TRBD1 (5 bases). Germline V gene lookup returns CDR1 GTSNPN and CDR2 SVGIG (reference sequence). The CDR3 loop spans 12 amino acids. Trimming cost V 3 bases and J 4 bases, with 9 bases left between them. DNA of the CDR3: TGTGCCTGGAGCCGGGACGGCTATGGCTACACCTTC. Translating gives CAWSRDGYGYTF. The full variable domain, completed using reference TRBV30 and TRBJ1-2, is SQTIHQWPATLVQPVGSPLSLECTVEGTSNPNLYWYRQAAGRGLQLLFYSVGIGQISSEVPQNLSASRPQDRQFILSSKKLLLSDSGFYLCAWSRDGYGYTFGSGTRLTVV.

This clonotype was recorded at least ten times. This CDR3 reads CASSLDGWQYF. CDR3 nucleotide sequence: TGCGCCAGCAGCTTGGACGGTTGGCAGTACTTC. V gene TRBV5-1 combines with J gene TRBJ2-7; D is unresolved. The CDR3 spans 11 residues. Looked up from germline, CDR1 is SGHRS and CDR2 is YFSETQ. Trimming took 0 bases from V and 9 from J, leaving 7 bases between them.

Regarding this clonotype: A much bigger clone sits one base away, suggesting this may be a read error. The chain uses TRBV10-3 and TRBJ2-5; 7 bases fit TRBD2. The CDR3 extends over 16 amino acids. CDR1 ENHRY and CDR2 SYGVKD come from the germline V gene. With 6 bases clipped from V and 4 bases from J, the junction kept 14 bases outside the gene matches. This CDR3 reads CAIRGLGGRAGETQYF. Here the CDR3 DNA reads TGTGCCATCAGGGGATTAGGCGGGAGAGCGGGAGAGACCCAGTACTTC.

With regard to this clonotype: A much larger clone differs by one base, so this may be a read error. The V call is TRBV10-3, the J call TRBJ2-5; the match to TRBD2 covers 15 bases. The DNA end favors TRBJ2-1, so the J call may be wrong. CDR1 and CDR2 from the germline V gene are ENHRY and SYGVKD. The CDR3 runs 18 residues. The CDR3 loop reads CAISGPGLAGGLYNEQFF. CDR3 nucleotides: TGTGCCATCAGTGGGCCCGGACTAGCGGGAGGGCTTTACAATGAGCAGTTCTTC.

This clonotype was seen at least ten times. The J gene is TRBJ2-1, the V gene TRBV6-2 or TRBV6-3, with a tentative D call TRBD2 (5 bases). Germline V gene lookup returns CDR1 MNHEY and CDR2 SVGEGT. The CDR3 is 13 amino acids. Trimming stripped 0 bases from V and 5 bases from J, with 5 bases between. The CDR3 coding sequence is TGTGCCAGCAGTTACTCGCGGGACAATGAGCAGTTCTTC. Translated: CASSYSRDNEQFF.

This clonotype was seen at least ten times. Sequence at one end of the junction differs from germline and may be a read error. The chain employs TRBV3-1 and TRBJ1-1; D remains ambiguous. Germline V gives CDR1 LGHDT, CDR2 YNNKEL (reference sequence). The CDR3 sequence is 14 residues long. DNA of the CDR3: TGTGCCAGCAGCCCGGAACTCCGGGAGGAGGAGGTGGCCTTT. Encoded protein: CASSPELREEEVAF.

This clonotype has a count of ten or more. The rearrangement uses TRBV20-1 and TRBJ2-2; TRBD2 aligns across 8 bases. CDR3 length: 16 amino acids. The germline V gene encodes CDR1 DFQATT and CDR2 SNEGSKA (reference sequence). The V segment lost 3 bases and the J segment 1 base; nucleotides outside the gene matches: 7. CDR3 DNA sequence: TGCAGTGCTAGTTTTTCTACTAGCGGGAACACCGGGGAGCTGTTTTTT. It encodes CSASFSTSGNTGELFF.

The V and J genes are TRBV6-2 or TRBV6-3 and TRBJ1-2, with unresolved D. The V gene's germline CDR1 is MNHEY and CDR2 SVGEGT. Trimming pared 5 bases from V and 8 bases from J, leaving 15 bases between. The CDR3 is made up of 13 amino acids. The CDR3 DNA reads TGTGCCAGCAGTCACAGAAACTTAGACGGCTACACCTTC. This gives the protein CASSHRNLDGYTF.

This clonotype has ten or more counts. The rearrangement links TRBV12-3 or TRBV12-4 to TRBJ2-1; 7 positions match TRBD2. Losses at the gene ends were 3 bases for V and 7 bases for J; bases not matched to a gene: 6. The CDR3 extends over 14 amino acids. The CDR3 here is CASSFWGGGNEQFF. CDR3 nucleotides: TGTGCCAGCAGTTTCTGGGGGGGTGGAAATGAGCAGTTCTTC.

This clonotype was counted many times. The chain employs TRBV20-1 and TRBJ1-4, with D possibly TRBD1 on 5 matching bases. The CDR3 contains 17 residues. V lost 0 bases to trimming and J lost 3 bases, with 17 bases between them. The germline CDR1 and CDR2 sequences are DFQATT and SNEGSKA (reference sequence). The CDR3 sequence is CSARDTGETVSNEKLFF. In DNA form, the CDR3 reads TGCAGTGCTAGAGATACGGGGGAGACAGTATCTAATGAAAAACTGTTTTTT.

In its sample, this clonotype was seen a few times. The genes are TRBV20-1 and TRBJ2-1; a possible D gene is TRBD2 (7 bases). Trimming pared 6 bases from V and 6 bases from J, leaving 24 bases between. This CDR3 spans 16 amino acids. CDR1 and CDR2 from the germline V gene are DFQATT and SNEGSKA (reference sequence). CDR3 DNA: TGCAGTGCCATACCGACTAGCCCCCAGGGGTCCAATGAGCAGTTCTTC. Amino acids: CSAIPTSPQGSNEQFF.

There are many counts of this clonotype. This chain joins TRBV12-3 or TRBV12-4 and TRBJ2-3; the match to TRBD1 covers 7 bases. The V segment lost 3 bases and the J segment 5 bases; nucleotides outside the gene matches: 8. This CDR3 is built from 15 residues. The CDR3 coding sequence is TGTGCCAGCAGTTTTCGGACAGGTCTTGAAGATACGCAGTATTTT. It codes for CASSFRTGLEDTQYF.

The V call is TRBV7-2, the J call TRBJ2-1; the D gene is possibly TRBD2 (5 bases). The ends were cut back, 1 base at V and 6 bases at J, with 13 bases in the middle. The CDR3 covers 15 residues. From germline, CDR1 is SGHTA and CDR2 FQGNSA. This CDR3 reads CASSLEPGLPNEQFF. Here the CDR3 DNA reads TGTGCCAGCAGCTTAGAGCCGGGGTTGCCCAATGAGCAGTTCTTC.

This clonotype was counted at least ten times. The junction differs from germline at one of its ends, possibly a read error. The CDR3 region is CASSLAGANTEAFF. The CDR3 DNA reads as TGTGCCAGCAGCTTAGCAGGGGCGAACACTGAAGCTTTCTTT. The rearrangement links TRBV5-1 to TRBJ1-1; D is possibly TRBD1 (6 bases). From germline, CDR1 is SGHRS and CDR2 YFSETQ. The CDR3 is made up of 14 amino acids.

This clonotype was counted at least ten times. This chain's CDR3 is CASSRDRGTGDQETQYF. The CDR3 DNA sequence: TGTGCCAGCAGCCGAGATAGGGGGACAGGGGACCAAGAGACCCAGTACTTC. The chain recombines TRBV3-1 with TRBJ2-5; TRBD1 matches 10 bases. CDR1 and CDR2 from the germline V gene are LGHDT and YNNKEL (reference sequence). After removal of 4 bases from V and 0 bases from J, the junction contained 8 bases not matched to a gene. This CDR3 spans 17 amino acids.

This clonotype appeared many times. The CDR3 DNA reads TGTGCCAGCACCGGACAGGGGGGTAGCTATGGCTACACCTTC. The encoded protein is CASTGQGGSYGYTF. The chain has TRBV2 and TRBJ1-2; 10 positions match TRBD1. J lost 4 bases, V lost 7 bases, and 6 bases had no gene match. The CDR3 has 14 amino acids. CDR1 SNHLY and CDR2 FYNNEI come from the germline V gene.

Ten or more counts support this clonotype. The CDR3 region is CASSLESGGRETQYF. CDR3 bases: TGTGCCAGCAGCTTGGAGTCAGGGGGTCGAGAGACCCAGTACTTC. The chain couples TRBV7-9 to TRBJ2-5; 7 nucleotides agree with TRBD1. Germline V lookup: CDR1 SEHNR, CDR2 FQNEAQ (reference sequence). This CDR3 region has 15 residues. After removal of 3 bases from V and 4 bases from J, the junction contained 8 bases not matched to a gene.

This clonotype was detected only a few times. The chain combines TRBV12-3 or TRBV12-4 with TRBJ2-7; D unresolved. Trimming stripped 6 bases from V and 0 bases from J, with 12 bases between. The CDR3 has 14 residues. For the CDR3, the DNA is TGTGCCAGCAGCCGAAGGACCAGCTCCTACGAGCAGTACTTC. Translating gives CASSRRTSSYEQYF.

In its sample, this clonotype was seen many times. This may arise from a read error, as a much more abundant clone is one base away. This sequence joins TRBV2 and TRBJ1-1, with TRBD1 identical over 7 bases. The germline V gene has CDR1 SNHLY and CDR2 FYNNEI. The CDR3 runs 14 residues. V dropped 2 bases and J dropped 0; count of bases not matched to a gene: 0. CDR3 in DNA: TGTGCCAGCAGTGAACAGGGGGTGAACACTGAAGCTTTCTTT. This encodes CASSEQGVNTEAFF.

The chain employs TRBV14 and TRBJ2-5, with a tentative D call TRBD2 (6 bases). Germline V lookup: CDR1 SGHDN, CDR2 FVKESK. Trimming took off 5 bases at V and 1 base at J, with 17 bases between the two ends. CDR3 length: 16 amino acids. The CDR3 spells CASSEGRWTIQETQYF. The CDR3 DNA reads as TGTGCCAGCAGCGAGGGGAGGTGGACCATCCAAGAGACCCAGTACTTC.

This clonotype occurred many times. The chain links TRBV7-9 to TRBJ1-6; D ambiguous. CDR3 length: 14 amino acids. CDR1 and CDR2 (germline): SEHNR, FQNEAQ (reference sequence). Trimming took 5 bases from V and 7 from J, leaving 12 bases between them. The CDR3 reads CASSEGEGNSPLHF. As DNA, the CDR3 is TGTGCCAGCAGCGAGGGAGAGGGAAATTCACCCCTCCACTTT.